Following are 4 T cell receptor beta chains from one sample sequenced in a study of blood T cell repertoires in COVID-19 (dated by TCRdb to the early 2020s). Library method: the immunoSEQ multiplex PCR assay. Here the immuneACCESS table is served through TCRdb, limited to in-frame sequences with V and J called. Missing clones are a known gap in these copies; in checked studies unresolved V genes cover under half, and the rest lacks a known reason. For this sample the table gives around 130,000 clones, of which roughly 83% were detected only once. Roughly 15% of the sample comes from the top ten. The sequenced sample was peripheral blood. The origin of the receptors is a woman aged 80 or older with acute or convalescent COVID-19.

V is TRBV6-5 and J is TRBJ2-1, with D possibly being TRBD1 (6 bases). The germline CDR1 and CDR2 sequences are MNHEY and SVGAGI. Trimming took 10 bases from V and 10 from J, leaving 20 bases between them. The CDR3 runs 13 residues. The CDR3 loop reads CATLGTTGREQFF. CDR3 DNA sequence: TGTGCCACCTTGGGGACAACGGGTCGGGAGCAGTTCTTC.

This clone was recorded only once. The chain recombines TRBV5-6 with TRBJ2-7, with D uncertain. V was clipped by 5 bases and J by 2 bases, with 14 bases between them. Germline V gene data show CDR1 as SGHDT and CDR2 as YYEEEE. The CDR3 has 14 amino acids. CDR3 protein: CASRGAERPYEQYF. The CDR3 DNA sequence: TGTGCCAGCAGAGGAGCCGAAAGACCCTACGAGCAGTACTTC.

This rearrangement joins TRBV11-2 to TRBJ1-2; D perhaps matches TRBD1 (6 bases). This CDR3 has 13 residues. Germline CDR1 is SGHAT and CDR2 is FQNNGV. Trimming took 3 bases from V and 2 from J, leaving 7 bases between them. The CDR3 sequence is CASSLDRNYGYTF. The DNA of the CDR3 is TGTGCCAGCAGCTTGGACAGAAACTATGGCTACACCTTC.

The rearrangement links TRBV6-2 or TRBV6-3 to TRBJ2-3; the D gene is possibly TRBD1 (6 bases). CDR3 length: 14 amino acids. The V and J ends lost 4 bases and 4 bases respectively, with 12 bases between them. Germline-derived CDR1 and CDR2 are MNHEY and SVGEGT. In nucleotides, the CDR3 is TGTGCCAGCAGTTTGGGGCAGGGGTCAGATACGCAGTATTTT. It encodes CASSLGQGSDTQYF.